This TCR beta chain was sequenced during a study of blood T cell repertoires in COVID-19. Only in-frame clones appear in the TCRdb table, and some are missing; sequencing was by immunoSEQ multiplex PCR. The profile covers over 250,000 clones, with 70% to 90% appearing a single time and 9.5% to 11% taken by the ten largest. This TCR was sampled from a woman between 65 and 79 years old with acute or convalescent COVID-19. Sequencing was done on a sample of peripheral blood.

The CDR3 loop is CASIQRTVANYGYTF. Here the CDR3 DNA reads TGTGCCAGCATCCAACGGACAGTCGCTAACTATGGCTACACCTTC. The V and J genes are TRBV21-1 and TRBJ1-2; the table's D call TRBD1 went unverified against the DNA. TRBV21-1 is classified as a pseudogene. This CDR3 contains 15 residues.